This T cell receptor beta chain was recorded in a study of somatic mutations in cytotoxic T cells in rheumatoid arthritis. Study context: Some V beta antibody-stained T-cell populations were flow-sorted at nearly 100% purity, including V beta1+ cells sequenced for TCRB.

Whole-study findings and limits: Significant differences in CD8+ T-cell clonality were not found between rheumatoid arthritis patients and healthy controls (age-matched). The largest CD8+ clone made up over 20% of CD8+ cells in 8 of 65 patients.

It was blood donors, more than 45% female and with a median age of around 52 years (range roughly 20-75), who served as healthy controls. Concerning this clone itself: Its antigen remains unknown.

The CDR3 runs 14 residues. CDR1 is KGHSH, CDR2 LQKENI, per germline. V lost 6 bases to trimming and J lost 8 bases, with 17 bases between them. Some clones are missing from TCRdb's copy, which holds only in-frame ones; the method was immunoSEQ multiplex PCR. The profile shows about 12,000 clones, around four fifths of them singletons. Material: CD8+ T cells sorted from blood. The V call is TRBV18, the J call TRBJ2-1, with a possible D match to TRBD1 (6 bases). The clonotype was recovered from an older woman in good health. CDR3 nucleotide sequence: TGTGCCAGCTCCCGAAGCCCGCCAGGGGATGAGCAGTTCTTC. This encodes CASSRSPPGDEQFF.